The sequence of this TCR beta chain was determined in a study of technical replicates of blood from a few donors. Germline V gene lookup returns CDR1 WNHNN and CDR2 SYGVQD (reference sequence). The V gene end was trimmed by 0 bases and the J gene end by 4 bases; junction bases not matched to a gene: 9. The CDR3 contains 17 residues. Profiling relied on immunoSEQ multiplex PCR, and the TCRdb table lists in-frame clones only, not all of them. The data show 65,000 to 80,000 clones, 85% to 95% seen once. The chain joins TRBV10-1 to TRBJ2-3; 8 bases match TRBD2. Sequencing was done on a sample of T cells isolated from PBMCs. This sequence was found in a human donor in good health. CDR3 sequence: CASSESRAGASADTQYF. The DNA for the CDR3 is TGCGCCAGCAGTGAGTCTAGAGCGGGAGCAAGCGCAGATACGCAGTATTTT.